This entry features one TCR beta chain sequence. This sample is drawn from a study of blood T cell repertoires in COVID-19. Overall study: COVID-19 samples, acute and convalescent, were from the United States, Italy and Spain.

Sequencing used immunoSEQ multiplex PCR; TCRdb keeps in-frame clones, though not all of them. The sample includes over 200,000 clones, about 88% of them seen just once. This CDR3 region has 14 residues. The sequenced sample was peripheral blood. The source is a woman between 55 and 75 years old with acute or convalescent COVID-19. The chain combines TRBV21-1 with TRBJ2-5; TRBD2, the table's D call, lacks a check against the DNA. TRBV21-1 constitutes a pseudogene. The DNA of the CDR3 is TGTGCCAGCAGCGCGACGGGACTAGCGGGGACCCAGTACTTC. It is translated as CASSATGLAGTQYF.